This T cell receptor (beta chain) comes out of a study of blood T cell repertoires in COVID-19. Cohort 3 recovered donors had two negative PCRs, clearance, or symptom resolution. Original methodology: Amplification of reference gene primers provided the estimated nucleated cell counts. Produced via immunoSEQ multiplex PCR; TCRdb's table is partial and in-frame only. That table is the source of V, J and clone size, and D and trimming were worked out from the DNA. The sample consists of 380,000 or so clones, around 87% of them appearing once. The CDR3 length is 12 residues. V lost 2 bases to trimming and J lost 8 bases, with 10 bases between them. The germline gives CDR1 SGHRS, CDR2 YFSETQ.

The chain employs TRBV5-1 and TRBJ1-2; maybe TRBD1 (6 bases). The source of this sequence is a man aged 30 to 39 who had recovered from COVID-19. The sample was PBMCs or T cells enriched from blood (not recorded which). CDR3 sequence reads: CASSLAGEGYTF. The CDR3 DNA sequence: TGCGCCAGCAGCTTAGCAGGGGAAGGCTACACCTTC. Looking up the rest from reference TRBV5-1 and TRBJ1-2 gives the full variable domain: KAGVTQTPRYLIKTRGQQVTLSCSPISGHRSVSWYQQTPGQGLQFLFEYFSETQRNKGNFPGRFSGRQFSNSRSEMNVSTLELGDSALYLCASSLAGEGYTFGSGTRLTVV.